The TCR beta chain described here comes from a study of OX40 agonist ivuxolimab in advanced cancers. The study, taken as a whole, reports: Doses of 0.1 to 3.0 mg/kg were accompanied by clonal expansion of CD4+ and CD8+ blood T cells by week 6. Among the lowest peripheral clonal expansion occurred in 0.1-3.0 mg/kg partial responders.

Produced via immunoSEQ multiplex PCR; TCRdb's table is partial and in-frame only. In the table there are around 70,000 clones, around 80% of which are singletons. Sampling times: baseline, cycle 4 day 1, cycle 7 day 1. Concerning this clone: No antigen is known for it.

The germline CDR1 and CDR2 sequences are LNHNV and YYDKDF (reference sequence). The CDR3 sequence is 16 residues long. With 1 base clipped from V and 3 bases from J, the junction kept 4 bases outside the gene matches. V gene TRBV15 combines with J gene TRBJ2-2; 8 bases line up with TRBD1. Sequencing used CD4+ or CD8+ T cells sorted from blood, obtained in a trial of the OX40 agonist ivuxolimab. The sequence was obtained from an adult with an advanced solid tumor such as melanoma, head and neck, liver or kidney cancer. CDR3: CATSRVTGGHTGELFF. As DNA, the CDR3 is TGTGCCACCAGCAGAGTAACAGGGGGTCACACCGGGGAGCTGTTTTTT.